This is a list of T cell receptor beta chains from one sample in a study of blood T cell repertoires in COVID-19. The data were produced by immunoSEQ multiplex PCR, yet TCRdb's version contains in-frame clones alone and is incomplete. The sample has around 130,000 clones, approximately 71% seen once. What was sequenced was peripheral blood. The receptor set was obtained from a human donor in a cohort sampled during active COVID-19. CDR3s include the opening cysteine and the closing phenylalanine or tryptophan. A D gene is named only where the DNA matches it firmly. Rows may omit the clone size; those that give it use once, few, many or a size class.

size	V	J	D	CDR3	DNA
NA	TRBV27	TRBJ2-7	TRBD1	CASSSGQGYEQYF	TGTGCCAGCAGTTCAGGACAGGGCTACGAGCAGTACTTC
NA	TRBV5-6	TRBJ1-4	NA	CASSLRAGPYEKLFF	TGTGCCAGCAGCTTGAGGGCAGGGCCCTATGAAAAACTGTTTTTT
NA	TRBV18	TRBJ1-4	TRBD1	CASSPRQGQDEKLFF	TGTGCCAGCTCACCACGACAGGGGCAAGATGAAAAACTGTTTTTT
NA	TRBV3-1/TRBV3-2	TRBJ2-7	NA	CASSQVVSGPYEQYF	TGTGCCAGCAGCCAAGTGGTTAGCGGCCCCTACGAGCAGTACTTC
once	TRBV7-8	TRBJ1-1	NA	CASAQGAEAFF	TGTGCCAGCGCGCAGGGTGCTGAAGCTTTCTTT
NA	TRBV28	TRBJ1-6	NA	CASSSRGPENSPLHF	TGTGCCAGCAGTTCTAGGGGTCCGGAAAATTCACCCCTCCACTTT
NA	TRBV5-1	TRBJ2-7	NA	CASSTPGRYEQYF	TGCGCCAGCAGCACCCCAGGGAGGTACGAGCAGTACTTC
NA	TRBV6-6	TRBJ2-7	TRBD1	CASSSGQGSKQYF	TGTGCCAGCAGTTCGGGACAGGGGTCAAAGCAGTACTTC
NA	TRBV27	TRBJ2-7	TRBD1	CASSLTPGTGVYEQYF	TGTGCCAGCAGTTTAACCCCCGGGACAGGGGTTTACGAGCAGTACTTC
once	TRBV6-5	TRBJ1-1	NA	CASRRQVLDTEAFF	TGTGCCAGCAGGCGACAGGTGTTGGACACTGAAGCTTTCTTT
NA	TRBV24-1	TRBJ2-7	TRBD1	CATSDPRDRGRDEQYF	TGTGCCACCAGTGATCCTCGGGACAGGGGGCGCGACGAGCAGTACTTC
NA	TRBV7-8	TRBJ1-5	TRBD1	CASSPDRDNQPQHF	TGTGCCAGCAGCCCCGACAGGGACAATCAGCCCCAGCATTTT
NA	TRBV10-1	TRBJ2-7	NA	CASSRDFSSYEQYF	TGCGCCAGCAGTCGGGACTTTAGCTCCTACGAGCAGTACTTC
NA	TRBV10-1	TRBJ2-4	NA	CASSPEGLKNIQYF	TGCGCCAGCAGCCCGGAGGGTCTCAAAAACATTCAGTACTTC
NA	TRBV28	TRBJ2-7	NA	CASSREALSSYEQYF	TGTGCCAGCAGTCGGGAAGCGCTGAGCTCCTACGAGCAGTACTTC
NA	TRBV4-1	TRBJ2-7	TRBD2	CASSPSGGLYSGSSYEQYF	TGCGCCAGCAGCCCCAGCGGGGGCCTATATAGCGGGAGCTCCTACGAGCAGTACTTC
NA	TRBV28	TRBJ1-2	TRBD1	CASSSVPGQINYGYTF	TGTGCCAGCAGTTCCGTCCCGGGACAGATCAACTATGGCTACACCTTC
NA	TRBV5-1	TRBJ1-4	TRBD1	CASSMGQANEKLFF	TGCGCCAGCAGCATGGGACAGGCTAATGAAAAACTGTTTTTT
NA	TRBV28	TRBJ1-1	NA	CASSLGRNTEAFF	TGTGCCAGCAGTTTGGGCAGGAACACTGAAGCTTTCTTT
NA	TRBV6-5	TRBJ1-1	TRBD1	CASSPDRGRSEAFF	TGTGCCAGCAGCCCCGACAGGGGACGGAGTGAAGCTTTCTTT
NA	TRBV19	TRBJ2-7	TRBD2	CASSGLAGVAYEQYF	TGTGCCAGTAGTGGATTAGCGGGAGTTGCCTACGAGCAGTACTTC
NA	TRBV6-5	TRBJ2-7	NA	CATSESGRFHEQYF	TGTGCCACCTCAGAGAGCGGGCGGTTTCACGAGCAGTACTTC
few	TRBV5-1	TRBJ2-7	NA	CASSPIDTSLYEQYF	TGCGCCAGCAGCCCGATTGACACGTCCCTCTACGAGCAGTACTTC
NA	TRBV9	TRBJ1-3	TRBD1	CASSTHRGAIYF	TGTGCCAGCAGCACCCACAGGGGGGCCATATATTTT
NA	TRBV6-5	TRBJ1-4	TRBD1	CASSYGTGVGKLFF	TGTGCCAGCAGTTACGGGACAGGGGTCGGAAAACTGTTTTTT
NA	TRBV11-2	TRBJ2-7	NA	CASSPTDSFLHYEQYF	TGTGCCAGCAGCCCGACGGACAGTTTCTTACATTACGAGCAGTACTTC
once	TRBV10-1	TRBJ1-1	NA	CASSEDRSGNTEAFF	TGCGCCAGCAGTGAGGACCGAAGCGGGAACACTGAAGCTTTCTTT
NA	TRBV11-2	TRBJ2-7	TRBD2	CASSPLSRTSGGRGYEQYF	TGTGCCAGCAGCCCCCTTAGCAGGACTAGCGGGGGGCGCGGGTACGAGCAGTACTTC
NA	TRBV19	TRBJ1-1	TRBD1	CASSPGQWNTEAFF	TGTGCCAGTAGCCCGGGACAGTGGAACACTGAAGCTTTCTTT
NA	TRBV2	TRBJ1-1	NA	CASSVGLNTEAFF	TGTGCCAGTTCGGTCGGTTTGAACACTGAAGCTTTCTTT
NA	TRBV19	TRBJ2-2	TRBD2	CASSTGLADANTGELFF	TGTGCCAGTAGTACGGGACTAGCGGACGCGAACACCGGGGAGCTGTTTTTT
NA	TRBV9	TRBJ2-5	TRBD2	CASSGGWTSQETQYF	TGTGCCAGCAGCGGGGGGTGGACTAGCCAAGAGACCCAGTACTTC
NA	TRBV19	TRBJ1-6	TRBD1	CASSPSGTGFSDSPLHF	TGTGCCAGTAGTCCTTCCGGGACAGGGTTTTCGGATTCACCCCTCCACTTT
NA	TRBV29-1	TRBJ2-1	TRBD2	CSVESLAEDNEQFF	TGCAGCGTTGAATCGCTAGCGGAGGACAATGAGCAGTTCTTC
NA	TRBV5-6	TRBJ2-2	TRBD2	CASSLLLAGASTNTGELFF	TGTGCCAGCAGCTTGCTACTAGCGGGGGCCTCTACGAACACCGGGGAGCTGTTTTTT
NA	TRBV14	TRBJ1-6	NA	CASSQDFAGSLHF	TGTGCCAGCAGCCAAGATTTCGCCGGGTCCCTCCACTTT
NA	TRBV7-9	TRBJ2-5	TRBD1	CASSPGQGEVIAQYF	TGTGCCAGCAGCCCAGGACAGGGAGAGGTAATTGCCCAGTACTTC
NA	TRBV6-6	TRBJ1-1	NA	CASSYSGGQTEAFF	TGTGCCAGCAGTTACTCGGGGGGTCAAACTGAAGCTTTCTTT
NA	TRBV7-2	TRBJ1-2	TRBD1	CASSQGTGIYTF	TGTGCCAGCTCCCAAGGGACAGGGATCTACACCTTC
once	TRBV28	TRBJ1-1	NA	CASSPTENTEAFF	TGTGCCAGCAGCCCCACAGAGAACACTGAAGCTTTCTTT
NA	TRBV5-8	TRBJ1-1	TRBD1	CASSRGQGDVATEAFF	TGTGCCAGCAGCAGGGGACAGGGGGATGTGGCCACTGAAGCTTTCTTT
NA	TRBV19	TRBJ1-5	NA	CASSIDWRVVMNQPQHF	TGTGCCAGTAGTATAGATTGGAGGGTGGTCATGAATCAGCCCCAGCATTTT
NA	TRBV18	TRBJ1-1	NA	CASSPRTAEATEAFF	TGTGCCAGCTCACCAAGGACAGCGGAGGCCACTGAAGCTTTCTTT
NA	TRBV6-5	TRBJ1-5	NA	CATQYNVNSNQPQHF	TGTGCCACCCAGTACAACGTTAATAGCAATCAGCCCCAGCATTTT
NA	TRBV2	TRBJ2-7	NA	CASSEGRGGSVNSYEQYF	TGTGCCAGCAGTGAAGGGAGGGGAGGTAGCGTAAACTCCTACGAGCAGTACTTC
once	TRBV2	TRBJ2-5	TRBD2	CASSEASGGRETQYF	TGTGCCAGCAGTGAAGCTAGCGGGGGGAGGGAGACTCAGTACTTC
NA	TRBV11-3	TRBJ2-5	TRBD2	CASSSSRTSRYQETQYF	TGTGCCAGCAGCTCATCTCGGACTAGCCGTTACCAAGAGACCCAGTACTTC
few	TRBV19	TRBJ1-1	NA	CASSMTMNTEAFF	TGTGCCAGTAGTATGACTATGAACACTGAAGCTTTCTTT
few	TRBV15	TRBJ1-2	TRBD1	CATSRGGTGDGYTF	TGTGCCACCAGCAGAGGCGGGACAGGGGATGGCTACACCTTC
NA	TRBV19	TRBJ1-1	TRBD1	CASGTGTGGTEAFF	TGTGCCAGTGGCACCGGGACAGGGGGCACTGAAGCTTTCTTT
once	TRBV28	TRBJ1-5	NA	CASSSRQSRNQPQHF	TGTGCCAGCAGTTCCCGACAGAGCCGCAATCAGCCCCAGCATTTT
NA	TRBV11-3	TRBJ1-2	NA	CASSLDPQSDGYTF	TGTGCCAGCAGCTTAGATCCCCAGTCCGATGGCTACACCTTC
NA	TRBV5-6	TRBJ1-4	NA	CASSLVGADEKLFF	TGTGCCAGCAGCTTAGTAGGGGCGGATGAAAAACTGTTTTTT
NA	TRBV7-6	TRBJ2-5	NA	CASSFTGGAETQYF	TGTGCCAGCAGCTTTACAGGAGGGGCGGAGACCCAGTACTTC
NA	TRBV27	TRBJ2-7	NA	CASSSRDNSYEQYF	TGTGCCAGCAGTTCCCGGGACAACTCCTACGAGCAGTACTTC
few	TRBV11-2	TRBJ1-1	TRBD1	CASSMTGPNTEAFF	TGTGCCAGCAGCATGACAGGGCCCAACACTGAAGCTTTCTTT
NA	TRBV28	TRBJ1-1	TRBD1	CASIGRGRGTEAFF	TGTGCCAGCATAGGCAGGGGGCGAGGGACTGAAGCTTTCTTT
NA	TRBV6-6	TRBJ2-2	NA	CASSPREELFF	TGTGCCAGCAGTCCGCGAGAGGAGCTGTTTTTT